A selection of T cell receptor beta chains follows, all from one sample in a study of blood T cell repertoires in COVID-19. Clones were read by immunoSEQ multiplex PCR, and TCRdb kept only the in-frame ones, dropping some. The sample has roughly 250,000 clones; about nine tenths are singletons. The source material was peripheral blood. The receptor source for this set is a person in their late teens or twenties with COVID-19, enrolled during active disease. Both conserved end residues are part of each CDR3. Fields, in order: V gene, J gene, D gene, CDR3 length, clone size, CDR3 DNA, CDR3 protein. A D gene is named only where the DNA matches it firmly. Expanded clones get a size class; other rows say once, few or many, or leave the size out.

TRBV6-6,TRBJ2-1,TRBD2,15,once,TGTGCCAGCAGCTCGGGGGGGGGACCTTACAATGAGCAGTTCTTC,CASSSGGGPYNEQFF
TRBV19,TRBJ2-2,.,15,.,TGTGCCAGTAGTACCACAGGGTTGCGGACCGGGGAGCTGTTTTTT,CASSTTGLRTGELFF
TRBV5-1,TRBJ2-2,TRBD2,16,.,TGCGCCAGCAGCCCCATAGCGGGAGGCCAAGCCGGGGAGCTGTTTTTT,CASSPIAGGQAGELFF
TRBV9,TRBJ2-5,.,13,.,TGTGCCAGCAGCGGATCTAGCCGGGAGACCCAGTACTTC,CASSGSSRETQYF
TRBV9,TRBJ1-2,.,16,.,TGTGCCAGCAGCGTAGGGGGGGACCCAACCTCCTATGGCTACACCTTC,CASSVGGDPTSYGYTF
TRBV29-1,TRBJ2-7,TRBD1,13,once,TGCAGCGTTGGCACAGGGGAATCCTACGAGCAGTACTTC,CSVGTGESYEQYF
TRBV9,TRBJ2-2,.,16,.,TGTGCCAGCAGCGTGAAGGGGGTCGCGTACACCGGGGAGCTGTTTTTT,CASSVKGVAYTGELFF
TRBV12-3/TRBV12-4,TRBJ1-1,.,12,.,TGTGCCAGCGGGGGGATGAACACTGAAGCTTTCTTT,CASGGMNTEAFF
TRBV7-9,TRBJ2-2,.,17,.,TGTGCCAGCAGCTCCCCACACCCGGGACTCCTAACCGGGGAGCTGTTTTTT,CASSSPHPGLLTGELFF
TRBV30,TRBJ2-5,.,11,.,TGTGCCTGGGCGGCAGCAGAGACCCAGTACTTC,CAWAAAETQYF
TRBV7-3,TRBJ1-1,TRBD1,16,.,TGTGCCAGCAGCTTAGGTCCCGGGACAGGGAACACTGAAGCTTTCTTT,CASSLGPGTGNTEAFF
TRBV7-8,TRBJ1-2,.,13,few,TGTGCCAGCAGCTCCGACAGGTTCTATGGCTACACCTTC,CASSSDRFYGYTF
TRBV6-5,TRBJ1-1,TRBD1,13,.,TGTGCCAGCAGGCAGACAGGGGGAACTGAAGCTTTCTTT,CASRQTGGTEAFF
TRBV30,TRBJ1-2,TRBD1,13,few,TGTGCCTGGAGTGTCGGGACAGCCTATGGCTACACCTTC,CAWSVGTAYGYTF
TRBV11-2,TRBJ1-2,.,16,.,TGTGCCAGCAGCTTAATCGAGGGCCGGCTCGTTCATAGCTACACCTTC,CASSLIEGRLVHSYTF
TRBV7-9,TRBJ2-7,.,18,.,TGTGCCAGCAGCTCCCCTCCGGGAGACCCCCAAACAACCTACGAGCAGTACTTC,CASSSPPGDPQTTYEQYF
TRBV5-1,TRBJ1-1,.,14,few,TGCGCCAGCCAGTTAGGATCCACGGGCACTGAAGCTTTCTTT,CASQLGSTGTEAFF
TRBV20-1,TRBJ2-1,.,13,.,TGCAGTGCTAGTTGGAGGGTTAAAAATGAGCAGTTCTTC,CSASWRVKNEQFF
TRBV7-8,TRBJ1-2,TRBD1,10,once,TGTGCCAGCAGCCCGGACAGGGGTACCTTC,CASSPDRGTF
TRBV5-1,TRBJ1-1,TRBD1,16,.,TGCGCCAGCAGCACAACAGGGGGATCCATGAACACTGAAGCTTTCTTT,CASSTTGGSMNTEAFF
TRBV5-1,TRBJ2-3,.,14,.,TGCGCCAGCAGCCAAATAGGGGGCACAGATACGCAGTATTTT,CASSQIGGTDTQYF
TRBV27,TRBJ2-4,TRBD2,19,once,TGTGCCAGCAGTTTATCCCTCCGCCAGCTAGCGGGAGCCAAAAACATTCAGTACTTC,CASSLSLRQLAGAKNIQYF
TRBV19,TRBJ1-5,TRBD1,15,.,TGTGCCAGTAGTAGGACAGGAGGAGGGAATCAGCCCCAGCATTTT,CASSRTGGGNQPQHF
TRBV4-1,TRBJ1-1,.,16,.,TGCGCCAGCAGCCAAGATCGGCAGGGGACGAGGACTGAAGCTTTCTTT,CASSQDRQGTRTEAFF
TRBV4-1,TRBJ1-3,TRBD1,15,.,TGCGCCAGCAGCCAATCGGGACAGGGACGAAACACCATATATTTT,CASSQSGQGRNTIYF
TRBV24-1,TRBJ2-1,TRBD2,16,.,TGTGCCACAAGGGGTGTCTCTAGCGGGAGGGGAGAAGAGCAGTTCTTC,CATRGVSSGRGEEQFF
TRBV7-9,TRBJ2-3,.,12,.,TGTGCCAGCAGCTTCAGGGGAGATACGCAGTATTTT,CASSFRGDTQYF
TRBV2,TRBJ2-1,TRBD2,11,.,TGTGCCAGCTCCCTAGCGGGAGAGCAGTTCTTC,CASSLAGEQFF
TRBV7-2,TRBJ2-4,TRBD2,16,.,TGTGCCAGCAGCTCCGGACTAGCTCCTGGGGAAAACATTCAGTACTTC,CASSSGLAPGENIQYF
TRBV19,TRBJ2-2,.,16,.,TGTGCCAGTAGTATCTACGGTGACAGAAGAACCGGGGAGCTGTTTTTT,CASSIYGDRRTGELFF
TRBV10-2,TRBJ1-5,.,16,.,TGCGCCAGCAGTGAAGCCAGGATACTAGGGGGTCAGCCCCAGCATTTT,CASSEARILGGQPQHF
TRBV19,TRBJ1-2,TRBD1,14,.,TGTGCCAGTAATACAGGGGGTTGGGCCTATGGCTACACCTTC,CASNTGGWAYGYTF
TRBV11-1,TRBJ2-1,.,14,.,TGTGCCAGCAAACCGGAGGACTCCTACAATGAGCAGTTCTTC,CASKPEDSYNEQFF
TRBV6-4,TRBJ2-5,.,15,.,TGTGCCAGCAGTGACTGGGCGGACTCAGAAGAGACCCAGTACTTC,CASSDWADSEETQYF
TRBV15,TRBJ1-2,TRBD1,13,.,TGTGCCACCAGCAGCCAGGGGGGCAGTGGCTACACCTTC,CATSSQGGSGYTF
TRBV6-4,TRBJ1-2,.,14,.,TGTGCCAGCAGTGACGAGGGATTCGGCGGTGGCTACACCTTC,CASSDEGFGGGYTF
TRBV6-2/TRBV6-3,TRBJ1-1,TRBD1,14,.,TGTGCCAGCAGATACAGGGGCATGAACACTGAAGCTTTCTTT,CASRYRGMNTEAFF
TRBV29-1,TRBJ2-5,TRBD2,14,.,TGCAGCGGTGGGAGCGGGGATTACCAAGAGACCCAGTACTTC,CSGGSGDYQETQYF
TRBV27,TRBJ2-3,.,13,once,TGTGCCAGCAGAAATAGCGGCACAGATACGCAGTATTTT,CASRNSGTDTQYF
TRBV30,TRBJ2-2,.,11,.,TGTGCCCTGACAAACACCGGGGAGCTGTTTTTT,CALTNTGELFF
TRBV7-9,TRBJ2-1,TRBD2,15,.,TGTGCCAGCAGCTTAGGAGCGGGAGGGCGGAATGAGCAGTTCTTC,CASSLGAGGRNEQFF